This passage covers 3 T cell receptor beta chains from one sample sequenced in a study of OX40 agonist ivuxolimab in advanced cancers. Clones were sequenced by immunoSEQ multiplex PCR, and TCRdb holds only the in-frame ones, with some missing. The sample has some 64,000 clones, about 90% seen once; the top ten hold less than 6%. The source material was CD4+ or CD8+ T cells sorted from blood, sampled in a trial of the OX40 agonist ivuxolimab. Receptor source: an adult with an advanced solid tumor such as melanoma, head and neck, liver or kidney cancer.

The V call is TRBV6-1, the J call TRBJ1-3; D uncertain. Germline assignment: CDR1 MNHNS and CDR2 SASEGT. Trimming removed 8 bases at V and 1 base at J, with 6 bases between. This CDR3 has 12 residues. CDR3 nucleotide sequence: TGTGCCAGCGGAGGTTCTGGAAACACCATATATTTT. This gives the protein CASGGSGNTIYF.

This chain joins TRBV9 and TRBJ2-1; 11 nucleotides agree with TRBD2. This CDR3 is 16 amino acids long. Germline V lookup: CDR1 SGDLS, CDR2 YYNGEE. Losses at the gene ends were 0 bases for V and 2 bases for J; bases not matched to a gene: 1. The CDR3 DNA follows: TGTGCCAGCAGCGTAGCTAGCGGGGGGACCTACAATGAGCAGTTCTTC. It encodes CASSVASGGTYNEQFF. The full variable domain, with the rest looked up from reference TRBV9 and TRBJ2-1, is DSGVTQTPKHLITATGQRVTLRCSPRSGDLSVYWYQQSLDQGLQFLIQYYNGEERAKGNILERFSAQQFPDLHSELNLSSLELGDSALYFCASSVASGGTYNEQFFGPGTRLTVL.

This clone was seen a single time. The rearrangement joins TRBV28 to TRBJ1-5, with a weak D call TRBD1 (6 bases). Germline-derived CDR1 and CDR2 are MDHEN and SYDVKM. The CDR3 totals 15 residues. Trimming stripped 2 bases from V and 7 bases from J, with 15 bases between. In DNA, the CDR3 is TGTGCCAGCAGTTTAGCACCAGGGGTTGGGCAGCCCCAGCATTTT. Amino acids: CASSLAPGVGQPQHF.